Given below is one TCR beta chain in context. This sample stems from a study of T cell changes during pregnancy in multiple sclerosis. The protocol was immunoSEQ multiplex PCR, while the TCRdb copy is restricted to in-frame clones and leaves out a portion. The sample has 40,000 to 55,000 clones, under 95% seen once. This TCR was recovered from a female donor with multiple sclerosis, enrolled in a pregnancy study. The specimen comprised CD8+ T cells from peripheral blood mononuclear cells, sampled in the second trimester of pregnancy.

The CDR3 sequence is CASSPGTSYEQYF. The CDR3 DNA follows: TGTGCCAGCAGCCCCGGGACTAGCTACGAGCAGTACTTC. The V call is TRBV11-2, the J call TRBJ2-7; 8 bases match TRBD2. V was clipped by 5 bases and J by 3 bases; unmatched bases: 3. Germline values: CDR1 SGHAT, CDR2 FQNNGV. The CDR3 has 13 residues.